This T cell receptor (beta chain) was found in a study of blood T cell repertoires in COVID-19. Overall study context: PBMCs, B-cell-depleted T cells, or T cells provided the cDNA or gDNA that made up the material.

Under the authors' procedure: Reference gene primers were amplified, and this amplification served to estimate nucleated cell counts. Clones were read by immunoSEQ multiplex PCR, and TCRdb kept only the in-frame ones, dropping some. V, J and clone size were drawn from that table, and D and trimming were deduced from the DNA. This sample has some 250,000 clones, with 87% found just once. Trimming took 4 bases from V and 3 from J; bases not matched to a gene: 3. The CDR3 has 14 amino acids. The germline V gene has CDR1 MDHEN and CDR2 SYDVKM. The chain couples TRBV28 to TRBJ2-3, with 8 bases aligning to TRBD2. Sequenced sample: peripheral blood. The sequence was collected from a man between 60 and 75 years old who had recovered from COVID-19. Here the CDR3 reads CASSSAGVTDTQYF. In DNA form, the CDR3 reads TGTGCCAGCAGTTCAGCGGGGGTGACAGATACGCAGTATTTT.